One sample yielded the 15 T cell receptor beta chains listed below, sequenced in a study of T cell therapy after organ transplantation. Their specific antigens are unknown. Documented time point: 20-29 weeks after completion of therapy. Sequencing used immunoSEQ multiplex PCR; TCRdb keeps in-frame clones, though not all of them. The profile covers more than 15,000 clones, with around 86% appearing a single time and around 30% taken by the ten largest. The starting material was CD8+ T cells from blood, obtained after autologous CMV-specific T cell therapy. These receptors were taken from a human patient who had received a solid organ transplant and had CMV disease. Part of the T cell pool may stem from the graft donor.

The chain employs TRBV7-8 and TRBJ2-6; D might be TRBD1 (6 bases). Per germline, CDR1 SGHVS and CDR2 FQNEAQ. The V end was cut by 5 bases, the J end by 2 bases, with 13 bases between. The CDR3 spans 16 residues. The CDR3 region has the DNA TGTGCCAGCAGCCCACCCGAGGGGGCTGGGGCCAACGTCCTGACTTTC. As protein: CASSPPEGAGANVLTF.

The gene calls are TRBV7-3 and TRBJ1-1; tentatively, D is TRBD1 (5 bases). V was cut by 2 bases and J by 4 bases, with 11 bases left in between. Germline V gene lookup returns CDR1 SGHTA and CDR2 FQGTGA. CDR3 size: 14 residues. The CDR3 coding sequence is TGTGCCAGCAGCTTAGGGACTGCATCCACTGAAGCTTTCTTT. It yields the protein CASSLGTASTEAFF.

The V and J genes are TRBV6-6 and TRBJ1-2; D unclear. The germline CDR1 and CDR2 sequences are MNHNY and SVGAGI (reference sequence). This CDR3 comprises 14 residues. V was shortened by 0 bases and J by 6 bases, with 11 bases between the two germline ends. CDR3 sequence reads: CASSYSREIDGYTF. The CDR3 bases are TGTGCCAGCAGTTACTCGAGGGAGATAGATGGCTACACCTTC.

This chain connects TRBV6-1 to TRBJ2-7; 8 bases agree with TRBD1. CDR1 is MNHNS, CDR2 SASEGT, per germline. The CDR3 loop spans 15 amino acids. Germline trimming cut 4 bases from V and 4 bases from J; bases unmatched to any gene: 9. The CDR3 reads CASSGDRGTAYEQYF. The CDR3 coding sequence is TGTGCCAGCAGTGGCGACAGGGGTACGGCTTACGAGCAGTACTTC.

V gene TRBV10-3 combines with J gene TRBJ2-2, with 13 bases that match TRBD2. Germline V lookup: CDR1 ENHRY, CDR2 SYGVKD. The J segment lost 4 bases and the V segment lost 3 bases, leaving 2 bases of the junction unmatched. The CDR3 has 16 amino acids. Written as DNA, the CDR3 is TGTGCCATCAGTGAAGGGACTAGCGGGATCACCGGGGAGCTGTTTTTT. This sequence encodes CAISEGTSGITGELFF.

The CDR3 sequence is CASSGNGNTIYF. CDR3 coding DNA: TGTGCCAGCAGTGGGAATGGAAACACCATATATTTT. The chain uses TRBV6-5 and TRBJ1-3; D is ambiguous. This CDR3 spans 12 amino acids. The V gene's germline CDR1 is MNHEY and CDR2 SVGAGI. Trimming took 5 bases from V and 3 from J, leaving 5 bases between them.

The CDR3 region has the DNA TGTGCCAGCAGTGAATTAAACAGCAGAACAGATACGCAGTATTTT. Translation: CASSELNSRTDTQYF. The chain is built from TRBV6-1 and TRBJ2-3, with no clear D. There are 15 residues in the CDR3. Germline CDR1 and CDR2: MNHNS and SASEGT. Trimming took off 2 bases at V and 3 bases at J, with 12 bases between the two ends.

The gene calls are TRBV13 and TRBJ2-2, with D unresolved. Trimming removed 5 bases at V and 4 bases at J, with 8 bases between. The CDR3 spans 13 residues. Germline loops: CDR1 PRHDT, CDR2 FYEKMQ (reference sequence). The CDR3 here is CASSLPSTGELFF. Here the CDR3 DNA reads TGTGCCAGCAGCCTACCGTCCACCGGGGAGCTGTTTTTT.

The rearrangement uses TRBV6-6 and TRBJ2-7, with 13 bases fitting TRBD2. The CDR3 has 16 amino acids. J was trimmed by 4 bases and V by 2 bases; bases with no gene match: 5. Looked up from germline, CDR1 is MNHNY and CDR2 is SVGAGI (reference sequence). The DNA for the CDR3 is TGTGCCAGCAGTTACGCCGGGACTAGCGGGATGTACGAGCAGTACTTC. It yields the protein CASSYAGTSGMYEQYF.

The chain uses TRBV6-6 and TRBJ2-1; 7 bases fit TRBD2. Germline V gene sequence: CDR1 MNHNY, CDR2 SVGAGI (reference sequence). The CDR3 covers 14 residues. Unmatched junction bases numbered 9, after V lost 5 bases and J lost 8 bases. The DNA for the CDR3 is TGTGCCAGCAGTGCGGGCGGGAGCAGCTATGAGCAGTTCTTC. Translation: CASSAGGSSYEQFF.

This chain links TRBV30 with TRBJ2-3; no clear D. With 0 bases removed from V and 1 base from J, the gap between germline ends came to 5 bases. The CDR3 is made up of 13 amino acids. CDR1 and CDR2 from the germline V gene are GTSNPN and SVGIG (reference sequence). CDR3 in amino acids: CAWSVDGTDTQYF. In nucleotides, the CDR3 is TGTGCCTGGAGTGTAGACGGCACAGATACGCAGTATTTT.

The chain uses TRBV27 and TRBJ2-3; 9 nucleotides line up with TRBD1. Germline V CDR1 and CDR2: MNHEY, SMNVEV (reference sequence). Losses at the gene ends were 5 bases for V and 1 base for J; bases not matched to a gene: 7. The CDR3 contains 16 residues. This chain's CDR3 is CASSPYRDRGTDTQYF. DNA for the CDR3: TGTGCCAGCAGTCCATACCGGGACAGGGGCACAGATACGCAGTATTTT.

The chain couples TRBV6-5 to TRBJ1-1; the D is unclear. This CDR3 region has 14 residues. V dropped 6 bases and J dropped 0 bases, with 11 bases sitting between them. In germline, CDR1 is MNHEY, CDR2 SVGAGI. CDR3 loop: CASSLMGLNTEAFF. The CDR3 DNA reads TGTGCCAGCAGCCTCATGGGCCTGAACACTGAAGCTTTCTTT.

This clone has just a few counts. This chain joins TRBV7-6 and TRBJ1-1, with no clear D. Trimming took off 1 base at V and 4 bases at J, with 7 bases between the two ends. The CDR3 runs 13 residues. Germline values: CDR1 SGHVS, CDR2 FNYEAQ. CDR3 residues: CASSLEAATEAFF. The CDR3 DNA is TGTGCCAGCAGCTTAGAGGCTGCCACTGAAGCTTTCTTT. The full variable domain, in which reference TRBV7-6 and TRBJ1-1 provide the parts outside the CDR3, is GAGVSQSPRYKVTKRGQDVALRCDPISGHVSLYWYRQALGQGPEFLTYFNYEAQQDKSGLPNDRFSAERPEGSISTLTIQRTEQRDSAMYRCASSLEAATEAFFGQGTRLTVV.

The rearrangement links TRBV12-5 to TRBJ2-1; TRBD1 might be the D (5 bases). Per the germline V gene, CDR1 is LGHNT and CDR2 is FRNRAP. The CDR3 has 11 residues. V was clipped by 3 bases and J by 10 bases, with 7 bases between them. The CDR3 sequence: CASGFAGEQFF. For the CDR3, the DNA is TGTGCTAGTGGTTTTGCAGGGGAGCAGTTCTTC.